Below are 20 T cell receptor beta chains sequenced from a single sample in a study of blood T cells in healthy people across ages (dated by TCRdb to between 2014 and 2016). The method behind the library was 5' RACE. Sequencing used an Illumina HiSeq 2500. A second PCR of roughly 6 to 12 cycles was run with a J-beta primer mix and a sample-barcoded 5' primer. TCRdb applied fastp at Q25 and MiXCR to the public reads, then kept only in-frame beta chains. Rows are combined by CDR3 protein, so each entry shows the most common genes and DNA. Recorded for this sample are some 700,000 distinct CDR3 sequences; 22% of them occurred a single time. The ten largest clonotypes hold around 21% of the sample. Sequenced: blood. The receptor source for this set is a man between 65 and 79 years old in good health.

In its sample, this clonotype was seen a few times. An end of the junction differs from the germline gene, which may be a read error. This chain connects TRBV28 to TRBJ2-5; a weak D match, TRBD1 (6 bases). This CDR3 has 13 residues. Looked up from germline, CDR1 is MDHEN and CDR2 is SYDVKM. The CDR3 protein is CANSYRDQETQYF. CDR3 DNA sequence: TGTGCCAACAGTTACAGGGACCAAGAGACCCAGTACTTC.

This clonotype was seen a handful of times. The chain joins TRBV11-2 to TRBJ2-5; perhaps D is TRBD1 or TRBD2 (5 bases each). The germline gives CDR1 SGHAT, CDR2 FQNNGV. The CDR3 totals 16 residues. Trimming shortened V by 1 base and J by 3 bases, and 15 bases separated the two germline ends. In DNA form, the CDR3 reads TGTGCCAGCAGCTTAGCACTTGGGACCGGAGAAGAGACCCAGTACTTC. It is translated as CASSLALGTGEETQYF.

This clonotype was found a few times. This rearrangement joins TRBV20-1 to TRBJ2-5; no clear D. V was cut by 5 bases and J by 1 base, with 11 bases left in between. Germline CDR1 DFQATT, CDR2 SNEGSKA (reference sequence). CDR3 length: 13 amino acids. The CDR3 nucleotides are TGCAGTGCTCCCGGCTGGGGCCAAGAGACCCAGTACTTC. Translated: CSAPGWGQETQYF.

This clonotype was counted between two and nine times. The CDR3 reads CASTGMGSIADTQYF. The CDR3 DNA follows: TGCGCCAGCACCGGGATGGGAAGTATCGCAGATACGCAGTATTTT. The chain joins TRBV5-1 to TRBJ2-3; D might be TRBD2 (5 bases). The CDR3 extends over 15 amino acids. Between the trimmed V and J ends, which lost 6 bases and 4 bases, there was a span of 18 bases. The V gene's germline CDR1 is SGHRS and CDR2 YFSETQ.

This chain uses TRBV28 with TRBJ2-1; D is possibly TRBD1 (5 bases). The end of the DNA fits TRBJ2-7 better, so the J call may be wrong. The CDR3 has 15 amino acids. The germline V gene has CDR1 MDHEN and CDR2 SYDVKM. The CDR3 region is CASSPRRTRKYEQYF. DNA for the CDR3: TGTGCCAGCAGCCCCAGACGGACACGGAAATACGAGCAGTACTTC.

This clonotype was counted a few times. A junction boundary mismatches the germline segment, possibly from a read error. This chain links TRBV24-1 with TRBJ2-3, with 7 nucleotides matching TRBD2. Germline assignment: CDR1 KGHDR and CDR2 SFDVKD. This CDR3 is 13 amino acids long. This CDR3 is CATSRGSIDTQYF. The CDR3 nucleotides are TGTGCCACCAGTCGCGGGAGCATAGATACGCAGTATTTT.

This chain connects TRBV7-2 to TRBJ1-1; 8 bases fit TRBD1. V dropped 5 bases and J dropped 9; count of bases not matched to a gene: 14. The CDR3 is 15 amino acids. Germline V gene data show CDR1 as SGHTA and CDR2 as FQGNSA. CDR3: CASSIGTGSTAQAFF. The CDR3 region has the DNA TGTGCCAGCAGCATCGGGACAGGATCCACCGCGCAAGCTTTCTTT.

The chain carries TRBV2 and TRBJ2-3, with 9 bases fitting TRBD2. V lost 5 bases and J lost 3; bases outside the gene matches: 6. The CDR3 spans 15 residues. CDR1 and CDR2 (germline): SNHLY, FYNNEI. CDR3 loop: CASSKLAGPTDTQYF. Written as DNA, the CDR3 is TGTGCCAGCAGTAAACTAGCGGGCCCGACAGATACGCAGTATTTT.

This clonotype was picked up a small number of times. The chain is built from TRBV7-2 and TRBJ2-2; D unresolved. CDR1 is SGHTA, CDR2 FQGNSA, per germline. The V and J ends lost 0 bases and 0 bases respectively, with 5 bases between them. CDR3 length: 15 amino acids. The CDR3 reads CASSLAPPNTGELFF. For the CDR3, the DNA is TGTGCCAGCAGCTTAGCGCCACCGAACACCGGGGAGCTGTTTTTT.

The chain couples TRBV5-1 to TRBJ2-5; a weak D match, TRBD2 (5 bases). The DNA end lines up better with TRBJ2-7; the J call may be wrong. The CDR3 length is 14 residues. Germline V CDR1 and CDR2: SGHRS, YFSETQ. The CDR3 loop is CASRDSPSSYEQYF. CDR3 nucleotide sequence: TGCGCCAGCAGGGACTCACCCAGCTCCTACGAGCAGTACTTC.

This sequence joins TRBV18 and TRBJ2-4; D may match TRBD1 or TRBD2 (5 bases each). The CDR3 is made up of 15 amino acids. V lost 0 bases and J lost 7, with 13 bases in between. Germline V gene data show CDR1 as KGHSH and CDR2 as LQKENI. The CDR3 is CASSPPLGTGNIQYF. CDR3 sequence (DNA): TGTGCCAGCTCACCACCGTTGGGGACGGGGAACATTCAGTACTTC.

CDR3 in amino acids: CASSDGEGANTGELFF. In DNA, the CDR3 is TGTGCCAGCAGTGATGGTGAGGGAGCGAACACCGGGGAGCTGTTTTTT. The chain employs TRBV2 and TRBJ2-2; maybe TRBD2 (5 bases). The V end was cut by 3 bases, the J end by 0 bases, with 11 bases between. The CDR3 spans 16 residues. CDR1 and CDR2 (germline): SNHLY, FYNNEI.

In its sample, this clonotype was seen a few times. The rearrangement links TRBV29-1 to TRBJ2-7; 8 bases are shared with TRBD2. The CDR3 covers 13 residues. V trimming: 5 bases; J trimming: 0 bases; junction bases outside the gene matches: 3. The germline V gene encodes CDR1 SQVTM and CDR2 ANQGSEA. CDR3 in amino acids: CSVYSGDSYEQYF. In DNA, the CDR3 is TGCAGCGTTTATAGCGGGGACTCCTACGAGCAGTACTTC.

This clonotype showed up many times. The chain has TRBV5-1 and TRBJ2-2, with no clear D. The CDR3 spans 16 residues. In germline, CDR1 is SGHRS, CDR2 YFSETQ. Between the trimmed V and J ends, which lost 1 base and 0 bases, there was a span of 10 bases. The CDR3 DNA reads as TGCGCCAGCAGCTTGAATATTGGCCCGAACACCGGGGAGCTGTTTTTT. Translation: CASSLNIGPNTGELFF.

This clonotype was seen more than once but under ten times. This chain uses TRBV20-1 with TRBJ2-2; D is ambiguous. CDR3 size: 12 residues. The V end lost 6 bases, the J end lost 7 bases, and 12 bases lay between the germline ends. Germline-derived CDR1 and CDR2 are DFQATT and SNEGSKA (reference sequence). The CDR3 region has the DNA TGCAGTGCCAATTCGGTGGGCGGGGAGCTGTTTTTT. It encodes CSANSVGGELFF.

Only a few counts were recorded for this clonotype. This rearrangement joins TRBV29-1 to TRBJ2-3; TRBD2 is a possible D gene (7 bases). This CDR3 is 13 amino acids long. V was pared by 6 bases and J by 10 bases, with 20 bases between. Germline values: CDR1 SQVTM, CDR2 ANQGSEA. CDR3 bases: TGCAGCGTCGGGGGGTTGGGCTCAGGGGCGCAGTATTTT. This codes for CSVGGLGSGAQYF.

The gene calls are TRBV3-1 and TRBJ1-4, with a weak D call TRBD1 (5 bases). Germline values: CDR1 LGHDT, CDR2 YNNKEL (reference sequence). The V end lost 2 bases, the J end lost 7 bases, and 14 bases lay between the germline ends. This CDR3 region has 15 residues. The DNA of the CDR3 is TGTGCCAGCAGCCAAAAGGGGCTCCCTCCTGAAAAACTGTTTTTT. Translated, it gives CASSQKGLPPEKLFF.

There are a few counts of this clonotype. The rearrangement uses TRBV6-2 or TRBV6-3 and TRBJ1-1, with 8 bases matching TRBD1. CDR3 length: 13 amino acids. V lost 5 bases to trimming and J lost 5 bases; unmatched junction nucleotides: 4. Germline V gene data show CDR1 as MNHEY and CDR2 as SVGEGT. CDR3 region: CASSTGGFTEAFF. The CDR3 DNA is TGTGCCAGCAGTACAGGGGGGTTTACTGAAGCTTTCTTT.

This clonotype was seen many times. The gene calls are TRBV28 and TRBJ2-7, with D tentatively TRBD1 (6 bases). Trimming cost V 5 bases and J 3 bases, with 14 bases left between them. The CDR3 is 14 residues long. Germline V gene data show CDR1 as MDHEN and CDR2 as SYDVKM. CDR3 amino acids: CASSHRQEIYEQYF. The CDR3 DNA follows: TGTGCCAGCAGTCACCGACAGGAAATCTACGAGCAGTACTTC.

This clonotype has more than one count but fewer than ten. This CDR3 reads CASSVYSGRPNNEQFF. The DNA for the CDR3 is TGTGCCAGCAGCGTATATAGCGGGAGACCCAACAATGAGCAGTTCTTC. The gene calls are TRBV9 and TRBJ2-1, with 9 positions matching TRBD2. The CDR3 spans 16 residues. The ends lost 1 base at V and 5 bases at J; junction bases unmatched: 7. The germline gives CDR1 SGDLS, CDR2 YYNGEE. The full variable domain, with the rest looked up from reference TRBV9 and TRBJ2-1, is DSGVTQTPKHLITATGQRVTLRCSPRSGDLSVYWYQQSLDQGLQFLIQYYNGEERAKGNILERFSAQQFPDLHSELNLSSLELGDSALYFCASSVYSGRPNNEQFFGPGTRLTVL.